This passage covers 21 T cell receptor beta chains from one sample sequenced in a study of blood T cell repertoires in COVID-19. Method: immunoSEQ multiplex PCR; TCRdb's copy keeps in-frame clones and lacks some. The top ten hold more than 4% of the sample, which has tens of thousands of clones, roughly four fifths seen once. The source material was peripheral blood. These receptors were taken from a woman aged 55 to 70 with acute or convalescent COVID-19.

The CDR3 sequence is CASSEGRYTDTQYF. CDR3 sequence (DNA): TGTGCCAGCAGTGAGGGCAGGTACACAGATACGCAGTATTTT. V gene TRBV2 combines with J gene TRBJ2-3, with D uncertain. The CDR3 spans 14 residues. V was pared by 3 bases and J by 2 bases, with 9 bases between. Germline V lookup: CDR1 SNHLY, CDR2 FYNNEI.

The rearrangement links TRBV27 to TRBJ2-2, with 8 bases identical to TRBD2. Germline CDR1 MNHEY, CDR2 SMNVEV (reference sequence). CDR3 length: 14 residues. V trimming: 3 bases; J trimming: 6 bases; junction bases outside the gene matches: 3. The CDR3 DNA sequence: TGTGCCAGCAGTTTCCGGGGGGGGTCCGGGGAGCTGTTTTTT. Translated: CASSFRGGSGELFF.

This chain joins TRBV7-2 and TRBJ1-6; no firm D call. Trimming shortened V by 1 base and J by 6 bases, and 10 bases separated the two germline ends. Germline V gene sequence: CDR1 SGHTA, CDR2 FQGNSA. The CDR3 sequence is 15 residues long. Here the CDR3 reads CASSLEGVRNSPLHF. CDR3 DNA sequence: TGTGCCAGCAGCTTAGAGGGAGTGCGTAATTCACCCCTCCACTTT.

The chain employs TRBV12-3 or TRBV12-4 and TRBJ2-5; D not resolved. V was clipped by 3 bases and J by 5 bases, with 10 bases between them. The CDR3 runs 13 residues. CDR3 protein: CASSFFIGETQYF. The CDR3 nucleotides read TGTGCCAGCAGTTTCTTCATCGGGGAGACCCAGTACTTC.

This clone has a single count. The chain joins TRBV21-1 to TRBJ2-7; TRBD1, the table's D call, lacks a check against the DNA. TRBV21-1 is a listed pseudogene. This CDR3 has 15 residues. The CDR3 DNA follows: TGTGCCAGCACCAACTTTGGACAGGGGGACTACGAGCAGTACTTC. Translated, it gives CASTNFGQGDYEQYF.

This chain links TRBV28 with TRBJ1-2; weak D call: TRBD1 (6 bases). The CDR3 sequence is 13 residues long. Per germline, CDR1 MDHEN and CDR2 SYDVKM. Trimming took off 11 bases at V and 6 bases at J, with 19 bases between the two ends. CDR3 sequence reads: CAGKTGSSDGYTF. The CDR3, as DNA: TGTGCCGGAAAAACAGGGAGTAGCGATGGCTACACCTTC.

The V call is TRBV19, the J call TRBJ1-1; D possibly corresponds to TRBD1 (6 bases). This CDR3 region has 14 residues. V dropped 2 bases and J dropped 1 base, with 8 bases sitting between them. Germline V CDR1 and CDR2: LNHDA, SQIVND (reference sequence). CDR3 loop: CASSITGTNTEAFF. The CDR3 DNA sequence: TGTGCCAGTAGTATAACAGGGACGAACACTGAAGCTTTCTTT. Full variable domain (outside the CDR3, taken from reference TRBV19 and TRBJ1-1): DGGITQSPKYLFRKEGQNVTLSCEQNLNHDAMYWYRQDPGQGLRLIYYSQIVNDFQKGDIAEGYSVSREKKESFPLTVTSAQKNPTAFYLCASSITGTNTEAFFGQGTRLTVV.

Details on this clone: One junction end does not reproduce the germline sequence, and a read error may be involved. The chain joins TRBV5-4 to TRBJ2-4; 9 positions match TRBD1. CDR1 is SGHNT, CDR2 YYREEE, per germline (reference sequence). The CDR3 contains 13 residues. CDR3 amino acids: CASSLAGDRGVIF. In DNA form, the CDR3 reads TGTGCCAGCAGCTTGGCGGGAGACAGGGGGGTCATATTC.

The V gene is TRBV5-1, the J gene TRBJ1-4, with TRBD1 matching over 9 bases. Trimming removed 3 bases from V and 0 bases from J; junction bases left unmatched: 6. The CDR3 totals 17 residues. Germline V CDR1 and CDR2: SGHRS, YFSETQ. This chain's CDR3 is CASSWKGQGSTNEKLFF. In DNA, the CDR3 is TGCGCCAGCAGCTGGAAGGGACAGGGCTCAACTAATGAAAAACTGTTTTTT.

The V call is TRBV19, the J call TRBJ2-1; TRBD2 matches 8 bases. Germline V lookup: CDR1 LNHDA, CDR2 SQIVND (reference sequence). After removal of 10 bases from V and 8 bases from J, the junction contained 16 bases not matched to a gene. The CDR3 is 15 amino acids. The CDR3 DNA sequence: TGTGCCATCAGCCCCGGGCTAGCGGGTCGGGATGAGCAGTTCTTC. Translating gives CAISPGLAGRDEQFF.

This chain joins TRBV5-5 and TRBJ2-1; D possibly corresponds to TRBD2 (7 bases). V was pared by 0 bases and J by 7 bases, with 14 bases between. The CDR3 length is 15 residues. The germline V gene has CDR1 SGHKS and CDR2 YYEKEE (reference sequence). The CDR3: CASSLARKGGNEQFF. The CDR3 region has the DNA TGTGCCAGCAGCTTGGCCAGGAAGGGGGGGAATGAGCAGTTCTTC.

In its sample, this clone was seen a few times. The chain joins TRBV7-9 to TRBJ2-4; D is uncertain. Germline CDR1 and CDR2: SEHNR and FQNEAQ (reference sequence). Trimming left V 1 base short and J 0 bases short, with 7 bases between. CDR3 size: 15 residues. The CDR3 region is CASSLVLLAKNIQYF. As DNA, the CDR3 is TGTGCCAGCAGCTTAGTTCTACTAGCCAAAAACATTCAGTACTTC.

The chain joins TRBV7-3 to TRBJ2-2, with 8 bases aligning to TRBD2. Trimming took 4 bases from V and 4 from J; bases not matched to a gene: 2. The germline gives CDR1 SGHTA, CDR2 FQGTGA. The CDR3 is 14 residues long. The CDR3 loop reads CASSWTSTTGELFF. The CDR3 DNA reads as TGTGCCAGCAGCTGGACTAGCACCACCGGGGAGCTGTTTTTT.

The V and J genes are TRBV6-6 and TRBJ2-5; 8 bases line up with TRBD2. The CDR3 is 14 residues long. The V gene end was trimmed by 6 bases and the J gene end by 1 base; junction bases not matched to a gene: 4. The germline CDR1 and CDR2 sequences are MNHNY and SVGAGI (reference sequence). The CDR3 here is CASSLSGVQETQYF. CDR3 bases: TGTGCCAGCAGCCTTAGCGGGGTCCAAGAGACCCAGTACTTC.

The sample holds a few counts of this clone. This rearrangement joins TRBV19 to TRBJ1-4; TRBD1 aligns across 7 bases. The CDR3 spans 19 residues. V lost 6 bases, J lost 2 bases, and 18 bases stayed unmatched. Germline V gene lookup returns CDR1 LNHDA and CDR2 SQIVND (reference sequence). The CDR3 here is CASSYRTGLQRGTNEKLFF. For the CDR3, the DNA is TGTGCCAGTAGCTACAGGACAGGCCTTCAGAGAGGGACTAATGAAAAACTGTTTTTT.

The chain recombines TRBV4-2 with TRBJ2-1; 12 nucleotides line up with TRBD2. With 0 bases clipped from V and 6 bases from J, the junction kept 3 bases outside the gene matches. Germline-derived CDR1 and CDR2 are LGHNA and YNFKEQ. The CDR3 loop spans 16 amino acids. This CDR3 is CASSQEPSGGGNEQFF. In DNA, the CDR3 is TGTGCCAGCAGCCAAGAGCCTAGCGGGGGGGGCAATGAGCAGTTCTTC.

This clone was seen a few times. The chain joins TRBV5-1 to TRBJ2-7, with TRBD2 matching over 11 bases. CDR1 is SGHRS and CDR2 is YFSETQ in the germline V gene. The CDR3 contains 15 residues. Trimming at V came to 6 bases and at J to 0 bases, leaving 5 bases not matched to a gene. The CDR3 spells CASTRGLADSYEQYF. In nucleotides, the CDR3 is TGCGCCAGCACGAGGGGACTAGCGGACTCCTACGAGCAGTACTTC. The whole variable domain, remainder taken from reference TRBV5-1 and TRBJ2-7, is KAGVTQTPRYLIKTRGQQVTLSCSPISGHRSVSWYQQTPGQGLQFLFEYFSETQRNKGNFPGRFSGRQFSNSRSEMNVSTLELGDSALYLCASTRGLADSYEQYFGPGTRLTVT.

The CDR3 loop reads CASSYSPGNYGYTF. In nucleotides, the CDR3 is TGTGCCAGCAGTTACTCGCCAGGGAACTATGGCTACACCTTC. The chain links TRBV6-6 to TRBJ1-2; D might be TRBD1 (5 bases). This CDR3 contains 14 residues. Germline CDR1 is MNHNY and CDR2 is SVGAGI (reference sequence). Trimming took 0 bases from V and 2 from J, leaving 7 bases between them.

This rearrangement joins TRBV19 to TRBJ1-5; the match to TRBD1 covers 12 bases. The V gene's germline CDR1 is LNHDA and CDR2 SQIVND (reference sequence). V lost 5 bases, J lost 2 bases, and 7 bases stayed unmatched. CDR3 length: 17 amino acids. The CDR3 loop reads CASSLGTGGYGNQPQHF. The CDR3 region has the DNA TGTGCCAGTAGTCTCGGGACAGGGGGCTATGGCAATCAGCCCCAGCATTTT. Filled out from reference TRBV19 and TRBJ1-5, the complete variable domain reads DGGITQSPKYLFRKEGQNVTLSCEQNLNHDAMYWYRQDPGQGLRLIYYSQIVNDFQKGDIAEGYSVSREKKESFPLTVTSAQKNPTAFYLCASSLGTGGYGNQPQHFGDGTRLSIL.

J is TRBJ2-2 and V is TRBV18; a weak D match, TRBD1 (5 bases). The CDR3 totals 15 residues. V was cut by 5 bases and J by 4 bases, with 14 bases left in between. Germline assignment: CDR1 KGHSH and CDR2 LQKENI. CDR3 DNA: TGTGCCAGCTCAATGGACCTGGGGCCCACCGGGGAGCTGTTTTTT. The encoded protein is CASSMDLGPTGELFF.

The V call is TRBV6-6, the J call TRBJ2-5, with TRBD2 as a possible D gene (6 bases). Trimming took off 0 bases at V and 9 bases at J, with 14 bases between the two ends. CDR1 is MNHNY and CDR2 is SVGAGI in the germline V gene (reference sequence). The CDR3 spans 14 residues. The CDR3: CASSYSEGFSAQYF. The CDR3 nucleotides read TGTGCCAGCAGTTACTCGGAGGGCTTCTCGGCCCAGTACTTC.